The 25 T cell receptor beta chains in this list originate from one sample, sequenced in a study of siplizumab effects on memory and regulatory T cells. Data came from immunoSEQ multiplex PCR; TCRdb stores just in-frame clones and leaves some out. The sample includes around 100,000 clones, 75% to 95% of them seen just once. The specimen was CD4+ T cells sorted from blood. The origin of the receptors is a human donor in good health. Some clones in this sample may be carry-over from other donors' samples.

V gene TRBV11-2 combines with J gene TRBJ1-1, with D perhaps matching TRBD1 (5 bases). The V gene lost 7 bases and the J gene lost 5 bases, with 14 bases spanning the gap. The germline V gene encodes CDR1 SGHAT and CDR2 FQNNGV. The CDR3 has 13 residues. The CDR3 here is CASTSVGETEAFF. In nucleotides, the CDR3 is TGTGCCAGCACCTCAGTGGGGGAAACTGAAGCTTTCTTT.

V and J are TRBV28 and TRBJ2-1, with 10 bases aligning to TRBD2. The CDR3 has 17 residues. Losses at the gene ends were 5 bases for V and 3 bases for J; bases not matched to a gene: 10. CDR1 is MDHEN and CDR2 is SYDVKM in the germline V gene. For the CDR3, the DNA is TGTGCCAGCAGTCAAGGGGCTAGCGGGAGACTCTACAATGAGCAGTTCTTC. Residues: CASSQGASGRLYNEQFF.

The chain joins TRBV7-2 to TRBJ2-3; TRBD2 matches 8 bases. Germline assignment: CDR1 SGHTA and CDR2 FQGNSA. The CDR3 is 16 residues long. The trim removed 5 bases at V and 4 bases at J, leaving 11 bases unmatched. CDR3 residues: CASSLLAGTTPDTQYF. CDR3 nucleotides: TGTGCCAGCAGCCTCTTAGCGGGAACCACGCCAGATACGCAGTATTTT. The full variable domain, completed using reference TRBV7-2 and TRBJ2-3, is GAGVSQSPSNKVTEKGKDVELRCDPISGHTALYWYRQSLGQGLEFLIYFQGNSAPDKSGLPSDRFSAERTGGSVSTLTIQRTQQEDSAVYLCASSLLAGTTPDTQYFGPGTRLTVL.

This chain uses TRBV5-1 with TRBJ1-6; 8 bases match TRBD1. The germline V gene has CDR1 SGHRS and CDR2 YFSETQ. The CDR3 loop spans 15 amino acids. The V and J ends lost 0 bases and 10 bases, in that order; junction bases with no gene match: 6. The CDR3 DNA sequence: TGCGCCAGCAGCTTGGATGGACAGGGAGGCTCACCCCTCCACTTT. It translates to CASSLDGQGGSPLHF.

The table lists this clone with a few counts. The chain links TRBV19 to TRBJ2-7; TRBD1 aligns across 8 bases. This CDR3 comprises 14 residues. Per the germline V gene, CDR1 is LNHDA and CDR2 is SQIVND (reference sequence). V gave up 4 bases and J gave up 2 bases; unmatched junction bases: 4. As DNA, the CDR3 is TGTGCCAGTAGTAGGACAGGGTCCGCCTACGAGCAGTACTTC. It yields the protein CASSRTGSAYEQYF.

This clone was seen only a few times. The rearrangement uses TRBV28 and TRBJ2-5; D is undetermined. V was shortened by 7 bases and J by 1 base, with 13 bases between the two germline ends. CDR3 size: 14 residues. CDR1 is MDHEN, CDR2 SYDVKM, per germline. CDR3 loop: CASTHRDLQETQYF. CDR3 in DNA: TGTGCCAGCACCCACAGAGACCTCCAAGAGACCCAGTACTTC.

J is TRBJ2-2 and V is TRBV15; 10 nucleotides agree with TRBD2. This CDR3 contains 17 residues. Germline lookup yields CDR1 LNHNV and CDR2 YYDKDF (reference sequence). The V and J ends lost 4 bases and 6 bases, in that order; junction bases with no gene match: 11. The CDR3 coding sequence is TGTGCCACCAGCACCACCAGCGGGAGGGTATTTCCCGGGGAGCTGTTTTTT. Its translation: CATSTTSGRVFPGELFF.

The chain has TRBV20-1 and TRBJ2-7; either TRBD1 or TRBD2 may fit D (5 bases each). CDR3 length: 11 residues. Trimming took 2 bases from V and 10 from J, leaving 12 bases between them. Per the germline V gene, CDR1 is DFQATT and CDR2 is SNEGSKA (reference sequence). CDR3 region: CSARIGDLQYF. The CDR3 DNA sequence: TGCAGTGCTAGAATCGGGGACCTACAGTACTTC.

This chain joins TRBV7-9 and TRBJ2-2; 9 bases line up with TRBD2. Germline CDR1 reads SEHNR; CDR2 reads FQNEAQ (reference sequence). The junction had 6 bases not matched to a gene; V was cut back by 5 bases and J by 2 bases. The CDR3 length is 16 residues. The CDR3 DNA is TGTGCCAGCAGCCCCGGGACTAGCAGTAACACCGGGGAGCTGTTTTTT. Its protein is CASSPGTSSNTGELFF.

J is TRBJ2-7 and V is TRBV21-1; the tabulated D call, TRBD2, remains unverified against the DNA. TRBV21-1 is tagged as a pseudogene. The CDR3 consists of 16 residues. The CDR3 bases are TGTGCCAGCAGCTTCCCAATAGCGGGAAACGGATACGAGCAGTACTTC. Protein: CASSFPIAGNGYEQYF.

This chain connects TRBV4-1 to TRBJ2-6; D unresolved. The CDR3 is made up of 19 amino acids. Germline values: CDR1 MGHRA, CDR2 YSYEKL. Trimming stripped 1 base from V and 0 bases from J, with 16 bases between. The CDR3 sequence: CASSQALAVPSSGANVLTF. For the CDR3, the DNA is TGCGCCAGCAGCCAAGCGTTGGCGGTACCTAGCTCTGGGGCCAACGTCCTGACTTTC.

This clone occurred once. This chain uses TRBV6-1 with TRBJ1-6, with no clear D. CDR1 is MNHNS and CDR2 is SASEGT in the germline V gene. Deletions cut 7 bases from V and 8 bases from J, with 9 bases between. The CDR3 sequence is 12 residues long. The CDR3 coding sequence is TGTGCCAGCAAGGGCAGCGATTCACCCCTCCACTTT. Translated: CASKGSDSPLHF.

This chain joins TRBV6-5 and TRBJ1-6, with TRBD1 matching over 8 bases. V shed 11 bases and J 5 bases; nucleotides not matched to a gene: 11. The CDR3 has 15 amino acids. Germline CDR1 MNHEY, CDR2 SVGAGI. The CDR3 DNA follows: TGTGCCGCTCGGGGGTGGGGACAGGATAATTCACCCCTCCACTTT. It specifies CAARGWGQDNSPLHF.

CDR3 sequence reads: CASSLVVAGGYTGELFF. The CDR3 DNA follows: TGTGCCAGCAGTTTGGTTGTGGCGGGGGGCTACACCGGGGAGCTGTTTTTT. The genes are TRBV27 and TRBJ2-2; 8 bases align to TRBD2. This CDR3 is 17 amino acids long. CDR1 MNHEY and CDR2 SMNVEV come from the germline V gene (reference sequence). Germline trimming cut 3 bases from V and 3 bases from J; bases unmatched to any gene: 9.

V and J are TRBV6-5 and TRBJ1-1, with a possible D match to TRBD1 (6 bases). CDR3 length equals 14 residues. The V and J ends lost 5 bases and 9 bases respectively, with 19 bases between them. In germline, CDR1 is MNHEY, CDR2 SVGAGI. The CDR3 DNA reads as TGTGCCAGCAGTGAACAGGAAAAACAGGGCCAAGCTTTCTTT. Amino acid sequence: CASSEQEKQGQAFF.

This clone was counted a single time. This CDR3 reads CASSLERTRAEAFF. The CDR3 nucleotides read TGTGCCAGCAGCTTAGAAAGGACGAGGGCTGAAGCTTTCTTT. The V call is TRBV11-2, the J call TRBJ1-1; the D is unclear. The germline gives CDR1 SGHAT, CDR2 FQNNGV. Trimming cost V 0 bases and J 6 bases, with 11 bases left between them. The CDR3 consists of 14 residues.

This chain joins TRBV15 and TRBJ2-5; 9 bases agree with TRBD1. Losses at the gene ends were 0 bases for V and 5 bases for J; bases not matched to a gene: 7. Germline lookup yields CDR1 LNHNV and CDR2 YYDKDF (reference sequence). This CDR3 is built from 16 residues. DNA for the CDR3: TGTGCCACCAGCAGAGATCCCGGGACAGGGAGGGAGACCCAGTACTTC. Translation: CATSRDPGTGRETQYF.

The chain combines TRBV7-9 with TRBJ1-4; no firm D call. Per germline, CDR1 SEHNR and CDR2 FQNEAQ (reference sequence). The CDR3 has 17 amino acids. Trimming cost V 1 base and J 0 bases, with 12 bases left between them. DNA for the CDR3: TGTGCCAGCAGCTTAGGAGGTTCTCTTGCAACTAATGAAAAACTGTTTTTT. Residues: CASSLGGSLATNEKLFF.

The V gene is TRBV10-3, the J gene TRBJ1-5; D unresolved. V shed 2 bases and J shed 7 bases, with 12 bases lying between them. The CDR3 is made up of 14 amino acids. Germline CDR1 ENHRY, CDR2 SYGVKD. The CDR3 DNA is TGTGCCATCAGTGAGGCCCGGGTGGGCCAGCCCCAGCATTTT. Its protein product is CAISEARVGQPQHF.

The J gene is TRBJ2-2, the V gene TRBV2; 11 bases align to TRBD1. The CDR3 sequence is 16 residues long. Germline CDR1 and CDR2: SNHLY and FYNNEI. Trimming removed 6 bases from V and 4 bases from J; junction bases left unmatched: 7. CDR3 protein: CASRPPGQGGTGELFF. DNA for the CDR3: TGTGCCAGCAGGCCGCCGGGACAGGGGGGCACCGGGGAGCTGTTTTTT.

The chain combines TRBV7-8 with TRBJ2-3, with TRBD1 matching 9 bases. The V segment lost 5 bases and the J segment 4 bases; nucleotides outside the gene matches: 7. Germline V gives CDR1 SGHVS, CDR2 FQNEAQ. The CDR3 loop spans 15 amino acids. CDR3 amino acids: CASSKTGGVADTQYF. The CDR3 nucleotides are TGTGCCAGCAGCAAAACAGGGGGCGTTGCAGATACGCAGTATTTT.

The V call is TRBV6-5, the J call TRBJ2-7; 7 nucleotides align to TRBD2. The CDR3 totals 15 residues. The ends lost 2 bases at V and 0 bases at J; junction bases unmatched: 4. The germline gives CDR1 MNHEY, CDR2 SVGAGI. DNA for the CDR3: TGTGCCAGCAGTTACGGCCTAGCGGACTCCTACGAGCAGTACTTC. Protein: CASSYGLADSYEQYF.

This chain uses TRBV5-8 with TRBJ1-2; D might be TRBD1 (5 bases). Germline lookup yields CDR1 SGHTS and CDR2 YDEGEE. The V and J ends lost 3 bases and 4 bases respectively, with 10 bases between them. The CDR3 has 13 amino acids. Written as DNA, the CDR3 is TGTGCCAGCAGCTCCGACAGTCGCTATGGCTACACCTTC. Residues: CASSSDSRYGYTF.

The chain carries TRBV28 and TRBJ2-3; a possible D gene is TRBD2 (6 bases). The CDR3 contains 15 residues. Trimming shortened V by 5 bases and J by 0 bases, and 12 bases separated the two germline ends. Germline assignment: CDR1 MDHEN and CDR2 SYDVKM. The CDR3 DNA reads TGTGCCAGCAGTAAAGCGGGCTCTAGCACAGATACGCAGTATTTT. It translates to CASSKAGSSTDTQYF.

The rearrangement uses TRBV25-1 and TRBJ2-7; D is uncertain. Trimming removed 4 bases at V and 3 bases at J, with 7 bases between. This CDR3 is 12 amino acids long. Germline V gene sequence: CDR1 MGHDK, CDR2 SYGVNS. The CDR3 sequence: CASSGGYYEQYF. As DNA, the CDR3 is TGTGCCAGCAGTGGGGGTTACTACGAGCAGTACTTC.